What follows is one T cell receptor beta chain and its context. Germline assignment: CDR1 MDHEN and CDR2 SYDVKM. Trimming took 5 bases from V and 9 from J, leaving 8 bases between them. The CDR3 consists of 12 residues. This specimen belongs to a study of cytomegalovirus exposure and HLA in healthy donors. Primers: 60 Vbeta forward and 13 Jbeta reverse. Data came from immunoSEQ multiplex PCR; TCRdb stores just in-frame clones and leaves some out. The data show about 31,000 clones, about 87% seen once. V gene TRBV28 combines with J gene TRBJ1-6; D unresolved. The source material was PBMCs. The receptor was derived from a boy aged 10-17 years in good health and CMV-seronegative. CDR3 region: CASSIGVSPLHF. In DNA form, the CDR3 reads TGTGCCAGCAGTATCGGGGTTTCACCCCTCCACTTT. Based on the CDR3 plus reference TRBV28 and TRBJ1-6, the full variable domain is DVKVTQSSRYLVKRTGEKVFLECVQDMDHENMFWYRQDPGLGLRLIYFSYDVKMKEKGDIPEGYSVSREKKERFSLILESASTNQTSMYLCASSIGVSPLHFGNGTRLTVT.